These 30 T cell receptor beta chains were sequenced from one sample in a study of shared clonotypes between healthy human individuals. Libraries were prepared by immunoSEQ multiplex PCR; TCRdb keeps only in-frame clonotypes and omits some of them. This sample has more than 2,000,000 clones, with roughly nine tenths found just once. Sequencing was carried out using naive CD4+ T cells sorted from blood. Subset denoted: CD45RA+ positively selected. The receptors were sampled from a man between 18 and 35 years old in good health.

J is TRBJ2-3 and V is TRBV19; D ambiguous. Germline V gene data show CDR1 as LNHDA and CDR2 as SQIVND (reference sequence). Trimming took 7 bases from V and 3 from J, leaving 14 bases between them. This CDR3 spans 14 amino acids. CDR3 DNA sequence: TGTGCCAGTACCACTAAGGTGGGAACAGATACGCAGTATTTT. It specifies CASTTKVGTDTQYF.

CDR3 coding DNA: TGCGCCAGCAGTCCCGTCCCTACGGGTGCGAATGAGCAGTTCTTC. Its translation is CASSPVPTGANEQFF. The chain has TRBV10-1 and TRBJ2-1; no reliable D call. The CDR3 extends over 15 amino acids. CDR1 and CDR2 from the germline V gene are WNHNN and SYGVQD (reference sequence). V lost 5 bases and J lost 7, with 18 bases in between.

V is TRBV10-3 and J is TRBJ1-3; 10 nucleotides match TRBD1. Germline trimming cut 0 bases from V and 4 bases from J; bases unmatched to any gene: 6. The CDR3 sequence is 17 residues long. Germline loops: CDR1 ENHRY, CDR2 SYGVKD. This CDR3 reads CAISESAGQGRGNTIYF. The CDR3 DNA follows: TGTGCCATCAGTGAGTCGGCGGGACAGGGGAGGGGAAACACCATATATTTT.

This rearrangement joins TRBV5-1 to TRBJ2-6; D is possibly TRBD1 (6 bases). Germline V gene data show CDR1 as SGHRS and CDR2 as YFSETQ. There are 16 residues in the CDR3. V was trimmed by 0 bases and J by 0 bases, leaving 7 bases between them. The CDR3 nucleotides read TGCGCCAGCAGCTTGGGGACAGACTCTGGGGCCAACGTCCTGACTTTC. It translates to CASSLGTDSGANVLTF.

As for this clone: The same CDR3 is also encoded by other DNA sequences in this sample. This chain joins TRBV4-1 and TRBJ2-5; D not resolved. In germline, CDR1 is MGHRA, CDR2 YSYEKL. The V end was cut by 1 base, the J end by 4 bases, with 7 bases between. This CDR3 comprises 13 residues. The CDR3 is CASSQVVGETQYF. The DNA for the CDR3 is TGCGCCAGCAGCCAAGTCGTGGGAGAGACCCAGTACTTC.

This sequence joins TRBV7-2 and TRBJ2-1; D is undetermined. This CDR3 has 14 amino acids. The germline V gene has CDR1 SGHTA and CDR2 FQGNSA. The germline V and J ends were trimmed by 5 bases and 0 bases, with 8 bases remaining between them. The CDR3 bases are TGTGCCAGCAGCCCCGGTAGCTCCTACAATGAGCAGTTCTTC. Its protein is CASSPGSSYNEQFF.

The chain couples TRBV15 to TRBJ2-1, with D possibly matching TRBD2 (6 bases). Germline loops: CDR1 LNHNV, CDR2 YYDKDF (reference sequence). The germline V and J ends were trimmed by 3 bases and 2 bases, with 14 bases remaining between them. The CDR3 runs to 16 residues. The CDR3 DNA follows: TGTGCCACCAGCAGTCGGAGGGCCGTGCCCTACAATGAGCAGTTCTTC. Its translation: CATSSRRAVPYNEQFF.

This chain joins TRBV9 and TRBJ2-1; 7 nucleotides agree with TRBD1. V trimming: 3 bases; J trimming: 13 bases; junction bases outside the gene matches: 10. The CDR3 runs to 13 residues. Looked up from germline, CDR1 is SGDLS and CDR2 is YYNGEE. CDR3 nucleotides: TGTGCCAGCAGCGGAGGAGAGGGACAGTCCCAGTTCTTC. It yields the protein CASSGGEGQSQFF.

The chain carries TRBV28 and TRBJ2-7; 8 nucleotides align to TRBD1. This CDR3 spans 17 amino acids. The V gene's germline CDR1 is MDHEN and CDR2 SYDVKM. V shed 3 bases, J shed 3 bases, and the junction held 13 bases outside the gene matches. CDR3 sequence: CASSFNAFGQGGYEQYF. The CDR3 DNA follows: TGTGCCAGCAGTTTCAACGCCTTTGGACAGGGAGGCTACGAGCAGTACTTC.

The V call is TRBV23-1, the J call TRBJ2-2; D not certain. TRBV23-1 is sorted into the ORF group, with uncertain function. V was clipped by 3 bases and J by 4 bases, with 15 bases between them. The CDR3 loop spans 16 amino acids. As DNA, the CDR3 is TGCGCCAGCAGTCACCCCCTCGGGCCTCGCACCGGGGAGCTGTTTTTT. This gives the protein CASSHPLGPRTGELFF.

The chain couples TRBV4-1 to TRBJ1-4; D is unresolved. Germline V gives CDR1 MGHRA, CDR2 YSYEKL. Trimming stripped 0 bases from V and 3 bases from J, with 11 bases between. The CDR3 spans 16 residues. The chain's CDR3 is CASSQDPEVANEKLFF. The DNA of the CDR3 is TGCGCCAGCAGCCAAGATCCCGAGGTAGCTAATGAAAAACTGTTTTTT.

This clone was observed once. One end of the junction is discordant with germline, which a read error may explain. The rearrangement links TRBV11-2 to TRBJ2-3; D is unclear. Per germline, CDR1 SGHAT and CDR2 FQNNGV. The CDR3 length is 14 residues. CDR3 bases: TGTGCCAGCAGCCTAGACCGCTCTTCGGATACGCAGTATTTT. Its translation: CASSLDRSSDTQYF.

The chain couples TRBV7-9 to TRBJ1-2, with 7 bases matching TRBD1. CDR1 is SEHNR, CDR2 FQNEAQ, per germline (reference sequence). The CDR3 is 14 residues long. Germline trimming cut 5 bases from V and 5 bases from J; bases unmatched to any gene: 8. CDR3 nucleotides: TGTGCCAGCAGCCGAGGGACAGACCTATATGGCTACACCTTC. This codes for CASSRGTDLYGYTF. The variable domain in full, completed from reference TRBV7-9 and TRBJ1-2, reads DTGVSQNPRHKITKRGQNVTFRCDPISEHNRLYWYRQTLGQGPEFLTYFQNEAQLEKSRLLSDRFSAERPKGSFSTLEIQRTEQGDSAMYLCASSRGTDLYGYTFGSGTRLTVV.

V usage is TRBV19 and J usage is TRBJ2-7; D possibly corresponds to TRBD1 (6 bases). The CDR3 is made up of 15 amino acids. V was trimmed by 4 bases and J by 1 base, leaving 14 bases between them. Per the germline V gene, CDR1 is LNHDA and CDR2 is SQIVND (reference sequence). The DNA for the CDR3 is TGTGCCAGTAGTACCGACAGGTTTGGATCCTACGAGCAGTACTTC. Its protein product is CASSTDRFGSYEQYF.

V is TRBV5-1 and J is TRBJ2-5; 8 positions agree with TRBD1. Trimming at V came to 3 bases and at J to 4 bases, leaving 11 bases not matched to a gene. The germline V gene encodes CDR1 SGHRS and CDR2 YFSETQ. CDR3 length: 16 amino acids. The CDR3 here is CASSSLTAGGGETQYF. Here the CDR3 DNA reads TGCGCCAGCAGCTCTCTCACGGCAGGGGGCGGAGAGACCCAGTACTTC.

The CDR3 loop is CASSRNRGSDTGELFF. CDR3 nucleotide sequence: TGTGCCAGCAGCCGCAACAGGGGATCCGACACCGGGGAGCTGTTTTTT. The V and J genes are TRBV14 and TRBJ2-2, with 7 nucleotides matching TRBD1. The CDR3 has 16 amino acids. V trimming: 4 bases; J trimming: 3 bases; junction bases outside the gene matches: 8. Germline loops: CDR1 SGHDN, CDR2 FVKESK.

V gene TRBV5-6 combines with J gene TRBJ1-6, with D perhaps matching TRBD1 (6 bases). This CDR3 spans 15 amino acids. Germline loops: CDR1 SGHDT, CDR2 YYEEEE. V shed 0 bases and J shed 7 bases, with 11 bases lying between them. CDR3 nucleotide sequence: TGTGCCAGCAGCTTGGAACAGGGAAAAAATTCACCCCTCCACTTT. Protein product: CASSLEQGKNSPLHF.

The chain combines TRBV11-2 with TRBJ1-1; D is uncertain. The CDR3 runs to 14 residues. Trimming removed 3 bases from V and 4 bases from J, with 12 bases in between. Looked up from germline, CDR1 is SGHAT and CDR2 is FQNNGV. Written as DNA, the CDR3 is TGTGCCAGCAGCTTCCTGGACGGTGCCACTGAAGCTTTCTTT. This encodes CASSFLDGATEAFF.

V is TRBV7-6 and J is TRBJ2-7; D gene unclear. The germline V and J ends were trimmed by 4 bases and 2 bases, with 9 bases remaining between them. Germline V gene sequence: CDR1 SGHVS, CDR2 FNYEAQ. The CDR3 covers 13 residues. CDR3 DNA: TGTGCCAGCAGCTCCTGGCAGACCTACGAGCAGTACTTC. This gives the protein CASSSWQTYEQYF.

The genes are TRBV19 and TRBJ2-5; TRBD2 aligns across 11 bases. CDR3 length: 14 residues. CDR1 and CDR2 from the germline V gene are LNHDA and SQIVND (reference sequence). V lost 3 bases to trimming and J lost 4 bases; unmatched junction nucleotides: 1. The CDR3 DNA reads as TGTGCCAGTAGTATTACTAGCGGGAGAGAGACCCAGTACTTC. Amino acids: CASSITSGRETQYF.

The V gene is TRBV7-2, the J gene TRBJ1-1; perhaps TRBD1 as D (5 bases). CDR1 is SGHTA, CDR2 FQGNSA, per germline. Trimming removed 4 bases from V and 0 bases from J, with 9 bases in between. There are 14 residues in the CDR3. CDR3 sequence: CASSSRVLNTEAFF. CDR3 bases: TGTGCCAGCAGCTCCAGGGTCCTGAACACTGAAGCTTTCTTT.

The chain uses TRBV10-3 and TRBJ2-1, with 12 bases lining up with TRBD2. This CDR3 has 15 amino acids. Trimming removed 2 bases from V and 8 bases from J; junction bases left unmatched: 4. Germline CDR1 and CDR2: ENHRY and SYGVKD. The CDR3 coding sequence is TGTGCCATCAGTGAGGGACTAGCGGGGAGCTATGAGCAGTTCTTC. Amino acid sequence: CAISEGLAGSYEQFF.

The table lists this clone with a count of one. The chain links TRBV30 to TRBJ2-6; D not resolved. This CDR3 contains 14 residues. Germline loops: CDR1 GTSNPN, CDR2 SVGIG (reference sequence). Trimming pared 7 bases from V and 3 bases from J, leaving 13 bases between. In DNA form, the CDR3 reads TGTGCCTCTTATTTGAGGTATGGGGCCAACGTCCTGACTTTC. Protein sequence: CASYLRYGANVLTF. Full variable domain (remainder filled in from reference TRBV30 and TRBJ2-6): SQTIHQWPATLVQPVGSPLSLECTVEGTSNPNLYWYRQAAGRGLQLLFYSVGIGQISSEVPQNLSASRPQDRQFILSSKKLLLSDSGFYLCASYLRYGANVLTFGAGSRLTVL.

The chain joins TRBV2 to TRBJ1-4; D remains ambiguous. The CDR3 runs to 12 residues. V lost 8 bases and J 8 bases, leaving 12 bases between the germline ends. CDR1 and CDR2 from the germline V gene are SNHLY and FYNNEI. The CDR3 here is CASAAPREKLFF. As DNA, the CDR3 is TGTGCCAGCGCGGCTCCTAGGGAAAAACTGTTTTTT.

The chain employs TRBV5-1 and TRBJ1-3; possible D gene TRBD1, 5 bases. Trimming removed 4 bases at V and 4 bases at J, with 12 bases between. Germline V CDR1 and CDR2: SGHRS, YFSETQ. This CDR3 has 14 amino acids. CDR3: CASSVGGVGNTIYF. The CDR3, as DNA: TGCGCCAGCAGCGTGGGAGGGGTAGGAAACACCATATATTTT.

This chain uses TRBV11-2 with TRBJ2-7; TRBD2 matches at 7 bases. This CDR3 spans 13 amino acids. Germline CDR1 and CDR2: SGHAT and FQNNGV. With V trimmed by 5 bases and J by 4 bases, 5 bases remained unmatched. CDR3 region: CASSPGLPYEQYF. The CDR3, as DNA: TGTGCCAGCAGCCCGGGACTACCATACGAGCAGTACTTC.

The chain combines TRBV18 with TRBJ1-2; D remains unclear. The germline CDR1 and CDR2 sequences are KGHSH and LQKENI. Trimming removed 2 bases from V and 0 bases from J, with 7 bases in between. This CDR3 contains 14 residues. The CDR3 reads CASSPGTTNYGYTF. The CDR3 DNA reads TGTGCCAGCTCACCAGGAACAACTAACTATGGCTACACCTTC.

V and J are TRBV11-1 and TRBJ1-3; D remains unclear. V lost 8 bases, J lost 0 bases, and 8 bases lay in between. CDR1 SGHAT and CDR2 FQDESV come from the germline V gene (reference sequence). The CDR3 runs to 13 residues. The CDR3 spells CASGTSSGNTIYF. CDR3 sequence (DNA): TGTGCCAGCGGCACCTCCTCTGGAAACACCATATATTTT.

This chain connects TRBV27 to TRBJ1-1; possible D gene TRBD1, 5 bases. The CDR3 runs 15 residues. CDR1 MNHEY and CDR2 SMNVEV come from the germline V gene (reference sequence). V was clipped by 6 bases and J by 0 bases, with 14 bases between them. The CDR3 reads CASRRDRRLNTEAFF. DNA for the CDR3: TGTGCCAGCAGAAGAGACAGACGGTTGAACACTGAAGCTTTCTTT.

Concerning this clone: The same CDR3 arises from other DNA sequences in this sample as well. The rearrangement uses TRBV6-6 and TRBJ2-7; D unresolved. Per the germline V gene, CDR1 is MNHNY and CDR2 is SVGAGI (reference sequence). V dropped 5 bases and J dropped 4 bases, with 9 bases sitting between them. The CDR3 runs 12 residues. In DNA form, the CDR3 reads TGTGCCAGCAGTAGCTCGGTGTACGAGCAGTACTTC. Its protein is CASSSSVYEQYF.